Described below is a single T cell receptor (beta chain) sequence and its context. The target antigen is unknown. Time point: pre-sensitization, week 0. Specified treatment: therapeutic diphenylcyclopropenone sensitization with weekly scalp DPC. Those who donated were patients with alopecia, 18 to 70 years of age, and suitable for DPC. The record originates from a study of human T cells and chemical hapten exposure. Study-wide context: The sensitizing agent was 2% DPC, placed on roughly 2 cm by roughly 2 cm of upper inner arm skin. Regarding the study as a whole: It was expanded TCRs that formed significantly more large CDR3 similarity clusters than controls did.

TCRdb re-analysed the RACE reads in MiXCR, keeping a single row per CDR3 protein. Of more than 250,000 distinct CDR3 sequences listed, 7.7% are singletons. V lost 5 bases to trimming and J lost 8 bases, with 13 bases between them. Looked up from germline, CDR1 is SGHAT and CDR2 is FQNNGV. This CDR3 region has 13 residues. The input for sequencing was whole blood, taken in connection with sensitization to the hapten diphenylcyclopropenone (DPC). This chain connects TRBV11-2 to TRBJ1-5; TRBD1 is a possible D gene (6 bases). The TCR was taken from a man younger than 35 with alopecia areata. Some clones in this sample may be carry-over from other donors' samples. The CDR3 loop reads CASSRPGDEPQHF. The CDR3 nucleotides read TGTGCCAGCAGCCGTCCAGGGGACGAGCCCCAGCATTTT. The whole variable domain, remainder taken from reference TRBV11-2 and TRBJ1-5, is EAGVAQSPRYKIIEKRQSVAFWCNPISGHATLYWYQQILGQGPKLLIQFQNNGVVDDSQLPKDRFSAERLKGVDSTLKIQPAKLEDSAVYLCASSRPGDEPQHFGDGTRLSIL.